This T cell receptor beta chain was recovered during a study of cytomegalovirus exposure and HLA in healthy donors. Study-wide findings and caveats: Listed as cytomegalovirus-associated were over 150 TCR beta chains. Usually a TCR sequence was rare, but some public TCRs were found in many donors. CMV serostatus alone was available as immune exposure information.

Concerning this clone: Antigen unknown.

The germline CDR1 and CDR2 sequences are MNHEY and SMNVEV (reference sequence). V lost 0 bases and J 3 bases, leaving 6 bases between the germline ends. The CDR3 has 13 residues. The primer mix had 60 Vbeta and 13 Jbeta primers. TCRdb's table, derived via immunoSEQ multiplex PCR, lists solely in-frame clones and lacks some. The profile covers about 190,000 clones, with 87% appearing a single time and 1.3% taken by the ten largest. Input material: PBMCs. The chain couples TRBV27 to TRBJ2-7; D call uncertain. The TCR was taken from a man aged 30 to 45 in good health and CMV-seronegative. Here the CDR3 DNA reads TGTGCCAGCAGTTTATCAGACAACTACGAGCAGTACTTC. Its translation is CASSLSDNYEQYF.